This T cell receptor (beta chain) was profiled in a study of response to subunit inactivated influenza vaccine. TCRdb fed the RT-PCR reads into MiXCR, producing one record per CDR3 protein. The sample has more than 700,000 distinct CDR3 sequences, around 21% seen once; the top ten hold roughly 10%. Trimming pared 10 bases from V and 2 bases from J, leaving 15 bases between. CDR1 and CDR2 from the germline V gene are MNHNS and SASEGT. CDR3 length: 14 amino acids. This sequence originates from a man aged 45-65 years who received an inactivated influenza vaccine. The sample was PBMCs from blood, taken around 5 days after vaccination. The gene calls are TRBV6-1 and TRBJ1-5; no clear D. CDR3: CATNKGQGNQPQHF. CDR3 DNA sequence: TGTGCCACTAACAAGGGTCAAGGCAATCAGCCCCAGCATTTT.